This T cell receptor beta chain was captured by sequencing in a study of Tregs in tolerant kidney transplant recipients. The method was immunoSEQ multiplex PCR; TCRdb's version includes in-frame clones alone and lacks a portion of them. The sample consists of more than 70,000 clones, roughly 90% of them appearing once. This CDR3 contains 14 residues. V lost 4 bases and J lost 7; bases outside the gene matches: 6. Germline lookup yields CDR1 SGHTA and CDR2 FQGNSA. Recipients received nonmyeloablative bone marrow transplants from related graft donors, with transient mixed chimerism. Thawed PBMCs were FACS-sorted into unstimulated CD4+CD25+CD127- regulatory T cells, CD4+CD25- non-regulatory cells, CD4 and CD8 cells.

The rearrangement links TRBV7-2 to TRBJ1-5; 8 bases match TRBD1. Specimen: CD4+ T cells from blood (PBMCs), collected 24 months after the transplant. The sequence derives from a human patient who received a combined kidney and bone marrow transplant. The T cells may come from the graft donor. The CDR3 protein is CASSSWTGSQPQHF. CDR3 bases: TGTGCCAGCAGCTCCTGGACAGGGAGCCAGCCCCAGCATTTT. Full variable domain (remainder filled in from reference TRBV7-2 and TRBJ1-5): GAGVSQSPSNKVTEKGKDVELRCDPISGHTALYWYRQSLGQGLEFLIYFQGNSAPDKSGLPSDRFSAERTGGSVSTLTIQRTQQEDSAVYLCASSSWTGSQPQHFGDGTRLSIL.